This T cell receptor beta chain was sequenced in a study of blood T cell repertoires in COVID-19. About the research overall: Specimens from acute and convalescent COVID-19 originated in the United States, Italy and Spain.

CDR3 size: 14 residues. Trimming removed 7 bases from V and 1 base from J, with 13 bases in between. Germline V gene data show CDR1 as LNHDA and CDR2 as SQIVND (reference sequence). Sequencing was performed with immunoSEQ multiplex PCR; in TCRdb, only in-frame clones are kept and a portion is missing. Among over 600,000 clones listed, about 87% were seen once. Sample: peripheral blood. The chain uses TRBV19 and TRBJ1-1; D is perhaps TRBD1 (6 bases). This sequence originates from a woman between 18 and 29 years old with acute or convalescent COVID-19. The CDR3 region has the DNA TGTGCCAGTAAAAGGGGGGGAGGGAACACTGAAGCTTTCTTT. It specifies CASKRGGGNTEAFF.